This record looks at one T cell receptor (beta chain) sequence and its context. Antigen specificity is unknown. The CDR3 runs 11 residues. Treatment denoted: around 19 received Ad26.COV2.S at low or high dose, single or two shots; 5 received placebo; per-sample allocation not given. Sampling was done on day 63 after the first vaccine or placebo injection. An adult aged 18-55 years in Boston served as the donor. Data came from immunoSEQ multiplex PCR; TCRdb stores just in-frame clones and leaves some out. Of more than 300,000 clones in the sample, roughly 91% were seen once. This specimen comes from a study of Ad26.COV2.S vaccination and SARS-CoV-2 variants. Background on the study: As a participant in COV1001, the donor was in the Ad26.COV2.S trial arm. Study-level points and caveats: In vaccinated individuals, spike-specific CD8+ and CD4+ T cell responses reportedly displayed substantial breadth.

Sample: peripheral blood, taken in a trial of Ad26.COV2.S vaccine versus placebo. V and J are TRBV21-1 and TRBJ2-3; the D call of TRBD2 is as the table states it, not checked on the DNA. TRBV21-1 is an annotated pseudogene. The receptor's source is a person between 18 and 65 years old who received the Ad26.COV2.S COVID-19 vaccine or a placebo. In nucleotides, the CDR3 is TGTGCCAGCAGAGCCACAGATACGCAGTATTTT. The encoded protein is CASRATDTQYF.